In its sample, the clone carrying this TCR beta chain is medium-sized (0.01 to 0.1%). Reverse transcription used 500 to 550 ng RNA and constant-region primers for alpha and beta. Separate chain-specific third strand synthesis with multiplexing indices produced the alpha and beta libraries. TCRdb re-derived calls from the 5' RACE reads in MiXCR, one entry per CDR3 protein. This sample has under 7,000 distinct CDR3 sequences, with over 7% found just once. These data belong to a study of HIV-infected patients and healthy controls. V was shortened by 1 base and J by 2 bases, with 11 bases between the two germline ends. CDR3 length: 15 amino acids. CDR1 is SGHAT, CDR2 FQNNGV, per germline. Roughly three months, about 14 weeks, into antiretroviral therapy, follow-up blood was collected. No cell fractionation was done, so the repertoire covers all unsorted peripheral blood T cells. Donors lacked febrile or AIDS-related illness, tumors, and hepatitis B or C coinfection.

This chain connects TRBV11-2 to TRBJ1-2; no reliable D call. The sample was blood, taken during antiretroviral therapy. The receptor was derived from an adult with HIV infection. As DNA, the CDR3 is TGTGCCAGCAGCTTAGGGGCGGGCACCAACTATGGCTACACCTTC. Protein: CASSLGAGTNYGYTF.